Following are 30 T cell receptor beta chains from one sample sequenced in a study of cytomegalovirus exposure and HLA in healthy donors. PCR amplification relied on 60 Vbeta primers (plus 13 Jbeta primers). Clones were read by immunoSEQ multiplex PCR, and TCRdb kept only the in-frame ones, dropping some. The sample shows fewer than 200,000 clones, approximately 90% of them seen only once. Sequenced: PBMCs. These receptor sequences come from a boy younger than 10 in good health and CMV-seronegative.

This clone was seen more than once but under ten times. The chain combines TRBV5-5 with TRBJ2-7; TRBD1 matches at 7 bases. The CDR3 has 19 amino acids. Losses at the gene ends were 0 bases for V and 0 bases for J; bases not matched to a gene: 15. Germline CDR1 SGHKS, CDR2 YYEKEE (reference sequence). The CDR3 nucleotides are TGTGCCAGCAGCTTGGCTTCCCCCCTTGACAGGGCCATCTCCTACGAGCAGTACTTC. It yields the protein CASSLASPLDRAISYEQYF.

CDR3 bases: TGTGCCAGCTTCCCGACTACGTCTGGAAACACCATATATTTT. It codes for CASFPTTSGNTIYF. The chain uses TRBV18 and TRBJ1-3; D gene uncertain. CDR1 is KGHSH, CDR2 LQKENI, per germline. This CDR3 spans 14 amino acids. Between the trimmed V and J ends, which lost 7 bases and 1 base, there was a span of 11 bases.

This clone was counted only a few times. The CDR3 region is CASSVRLAGGYEQYF. The CDR3 DNA sequence: TGTGCCAGTAGTGTCCGACTAGCGGGAGGTTACGAGCAGTACTTC. V is TRBV19 and J is TRBJ2-7; 13 bases align to TRBD2. Per the germline V gene, CDR1 is LNHDA and CDR2 is SQIVND (reference sequence). The trim removed 5 bases at V and 4 bases at J, leaving 5 bases unmatched. This CDR3 comprises 15 residues.

V gene TRBV9 combines with J gene TRBJ2-5; D unclear. CDR3 length: 12 amino acids. Trimming stripped 1 base from V and 4 bases from J, with 5 bases between. The germline gives CDR1 SGDLS, CDR2 YYNGEE. The CDR3 sequence: CASSVSSETQYF. CDR3 bases: TGTGCCAGCAGCGTATCATCAGAGACCCAGTACTTC.

Only one count was recorded for this clone. The chain has TRBV6-4 and TRBJ2-1, with TRBD2 matching over 8 bases. The germline V gene encodes CDR1 MRHNA and CDR2 SNTAGT. The V gene end was trimmed by 9 bases and the J gene end by 1 base; junction bases not matched to a gene: 2. This CDR3 region has 13 residues. This CDR3 is CARLAVSYNEQFF. The CDR3 DNA follows: TGTGCCAGACTAGCGGTTTCCTACAATGAGCAGTTCTTC.

V gene TRBV9 combines with J gene TRBJ2-3, with D maybe TRBD1 (6 bases). Germline V gene lookup returns CDR1 SGDLS and CDR2 YYNGEE. This CDR3 is built from 14 residues. The V end was cut by 4 bases, the J end by 6 bases, with 15 bases between. CDR3 DNA: TGTGCCAGCAGCCCCGGGACATGGAGTGATACGCAGTATTTT. This sequence encodes CASSPGTWSDTQYF.

This clone was picked up one time. The V call is TRBV29-1, the J call TRBJ1-1; D perhaps matches TRBD1 (6 bases). V lost 8 bases and J lost 3, with 16 bases in between. The CDR3 is 13 amino acids. The V gene's germline CDR1 is SQVTM and CDR2 ANQGSEA. The CDR3 sequence: CSCEVGGDTEAFF. CDR3 DNA sequence: TGCAGCTGTGAAGTAGGGGGAGACACTGAAGCTTTCTTT.

The chain employs TRBV28 and TRBJ1-2; D gene ambiguous. V was pared by 4 bases and J by 4 bases, with 10 bases between. Germline-derived CDR1 and CDR2 are MDHEN and SYDVKM. The CDR3 totals 13 residues. CDR3 DNA sequence: TGTGCCAGCAGTTCCGGCAGGTCCTATGGCTACACCTTC. It translates to CASSSGRSYGYTF.

The chain recombines TRBV7-9 with TRBJ2-7; perhaps TRBD2 as D (6 bases). CDR1 and CDR2 from the germline V gene are SEHNR and FQNEAQ (reference sequence). The CDR3 sequence is 16 residues long. Trimming pared 5 bases from V and 0 bases from J, leaving 17 bases between. The CDR3 DNA follows: TGTGCCAGCAGCCCATACGCAGCGGGTAGCTCCTACGAGCAGTACTTC. This gives the protein CASSPYAAGSSYEQYF. The complete variable domain, with remaining parts taken from reference TRBV7-9 and TRBJ2-7, reads DTGVSQNPRHKITKRGQNVTFRCDPISEHNRLYWYRQTLGQGPEFLTYFQNEAQLEKSRLLSDRFSAERPKGSFSTLEIQRTEQGDSAMYLCASSPYAAGSSYEQYFGPGTRLTVT.

CDR3 residues: CASSVGTSGVYEQYF. CDR3 coding DNA: TGTGCCAGCAGCGTAGGGACTAGCGGGGTCTACGAGCAGTACTTC. The V call is TRBV9, the J call TRBJ2-7; 12 nucleotides agree with TRBD2. With V trimmed by 0 bases and J by 3 bases, 1 base remained unmatched. From germline, CDR1 is SGDLS and CDR2 YYNGEE. The CDR3 length is 15 residues.

On this clone: An end of the junction differs from the germline gene, which may be a read error. The chain couples TRBV7-9 to TRBJ2-7; 7 positions match TRBD2. This CDR3 has 15 amino acids. Germline V CDR1 and CDR2: SEHNR, FQNEAQ (reference sequence). The chain's CDR3 is CSSRSTGTKSYEQYF. The CDR3 nucleotides are TGTTCCAGCAGGTCGACCGGGACTAAATCCTACGAGCAGTACTTC.

The V call is TRBV28, the J call TRBJ1-2; possible D gene TRBD1, 6 bases. The V gene lost 6 bases and the J gene lost 5 bases, with 16 bases spanning the gap. Germline V gene sequence: CDR1 MDHEN, CDR2 SYDVKM. CDR3 length: 14 residues. The CDR3 spells CASSVTGFRYGYTF. The DNA of the CDR3 is TGTGCCAGCAGCGTAACAGGGTTTCGGTATGGCTACACCTTC.

The chain carries TRBV19 and TRBJ1-1, with no clear D. The length of the CDR3 is 14 residues. V lost 0 bases and J 1 base, leaving 6 bases between the germline ends. CDR1 and CDR2 (germline): LNHDA, SQIVND (reference sequence). The chain's CDR3 is CASSIDHKNTEAFF. CDR3 nucleotide sequence: TGTGCCAGTAGTATAGACCACAAGAACACTGAAGCTTTCTTT.

This clone was observed a handful of times. The rearrangement links TRBV27 to TRBJ2-6; D gene unclear. This CDR3 spans 15 amino acids. CDR1 is MNHEY and CDR2 is SMNVEV in the germline V gene (reference sequence). V lost 6 bases and J lost 2, with 11 bases in between. DNA for the CDR3: TGTGCCAGCAGCTCCCGTTCTACTGGGGCCAACGTCCTGACTTTC. Its translation: CASSSRSTGANVLTF. Looking up the rest from reference TRBV27 and TRBJ2-6 gives the full variable domain: EAQVTQNPRYLITVTGKKLTVTCSQNMNHEYMSWYRQDPGLGLRQIYYSMNVEVTDKGDVPEGYKVSRKEKRNFPLILESPSPNQTSLYFCASSSRSTGANVLTFGAGSRLTVL.

The chain employs TRBV9 and TRBJ1-1; no definite D call. The CDR3 contains 13 residues. CDR1 and CDR2 (germline): SGDLS, YYNGEE. Between the trimmed V and J ends, which lost 3 bases and 6 bases, there was a span of 12 bases. CDR3 coding DNA: TGTGCCAGCAGCGCCCGAGGGCTGGCTGAAGCTTTCTTT. Translating it yields CASSARGLAEAFF.

This clone was counted a single time. The CDR3, as DNA: TGTGCCAGCAGTGATAGATCGGTGAGGGTTGGAGAGACCCAGTACTTC. It is translated as CASSDRSVRVGETQYF. The gene calls are TRBV2 and TRBJ2-5; a weak D match, TRBD2 (5 bases). Germline V gives CDR1 SNHLY, CDR2 FYNNEI. This CDR3 has 16 residues. The V gene lost 3 bases and the J gene lost 4 bases, with 18 bases spanning the gap.

The chain combines TRBV6-5 with TRBJ2-3; no definite D call. V gave up 2 bases and J gave up 2 bases, with 11 bases separating them. This CDR3 is built from 15 residues. Germline CDR1 MNHEY, CDR2 SVGAGI. DNA for the CDR3: TGTGCCAGCAGTTACATGGCTAGTACCACAGATACGCAGTATTTT. The encoded protein is CASSYMASTTDTQYF.

J is TRBJ2-7 and V is TRBV27; tentative D call: TRBD2 (6 bases). Germline V lookup: CDR1 MNHEY, CDR2 SMNVEV (reference sequence). The CDR3 extends over 12 amino acids. V lost 5 bases, J lost 6 bases, and 11 bases lay in between. The CDR3 reads CASSGTFSEQYF. CDR3 nucleotides: TGTGCCAGCAGTGGGACTTTCTCCGAGCAGTACTTC.

V gene TRBV6-1 combines with J gene TRBJ2-1; 9 nucleotides match TRBD2. V shed 6 bases and J 10 bases; nucleotides not matched to a gene: 13. The CDR3 spans 15 residues. CDR1 is MNHNS, CDR2 SASEGT, per germline. This CDR3 reads CASRGPGSGGREQFF. DNA for the CDR3: TGTGCCAGCAGGGGACCGGGTAGCGGGGGCCGGGAGCAGTTCTTC.

This CDR3 is CASSGLAVYTDTQYF. For the CDR3, the DNA is TGTGCCAGCAGCGGTCTAGCGGTTTACACAGATACGCAGTATTTT. The V and J genes are TRBV9 and TRBJ2-3; 7 nucleotides match TRBD2. The CDR3 loop spans 15 amino acids. V lost 3 bases and J lost 2; bases outside the gene matches: 6. Germline CDR1 is SGDLS and CDR2 is YYNGEE.

This rearrangement joins TRBV10-2 to TRBJ1-2; D is ambiguous. Trimming left V 4 bases short and J 5 bases short, with 20 bases between. CDR1 and CDR2 (germline): WSHSY, SAAADI. The CDR3 consists of 16 residues. The CDR3 DNA reads as TGCGCCAGCAGTGCCATATCGAGGAACGGACTATATGGCTACACCTTC. Encoded protein: CASSAISRNGLYGYTF.

The chain combines TRBV6-5 with TRBJ2-3; D might be TRBD2 (6 bases). CDR3 size: 13 residues. The germline CDR1 and CDR2 sequences are MNHEY and SVGAGI. Deletions cut 4 bases from V and 11 bases from J, with 16 bases between. CDR3 amino acids: CASSSPGLRRQYF. CDR3 bases: TGTGCCAGCAGTTCGCCGGGACTCCGAAGGCAGTATTTT.

This clone was counted a single time. This sequence joins TRBV6-1 and TRBJ2-5; the D is unclear. Germline CDR1 MNHNS, CDR2 SASEGT. This CDR3 has 15 residues. V was cut by 2 bases and J by 2 bases, with 12 bases left in between. CDR3 amino acids: CASSELGIPQETQYF. CDR3 coding DNA: TGTGCCAGCAGTGAACTAGGCATACCACAAGAGACCCAGTACTTC.

The chain has TRBV9 and TRBJ2-7, with a possible D match to TRBD2 (6 bases). CDR1 is SGDLS, CDR2 YYNGEE, per germline. V lost 2 bases and J 1 base, leaving 10 bases between the germline ends. This CDR3 is built from 14 residues. The CDR3 nucleotides read TGTGCCAGCAGCGTTACGGGGGATTCCTACGAGCAGTACTTC. Translation gives CASSVTGDSYEQYF. Drawing the rest from reference TRBV9 and TRBJ2-7, the complete variable domain is DSGVTQTPKHLITATGQRVTLRCSPRSGDLSVYWYQQSLDQGLQFLIQYYNGEERAKGNILERFSAQQFPDLHSELNLSSLELGDSALYFCASSVTGDSYEQYFGPGTRLTVT.

The chain carries TRBV18 and TRBJ2-7; the match to TRBD2 covers 14 bases. The CDR3 is 14 residues long. V was clipped by 3 bases and J by 7 bases; unmatched bases: 2. Germline V gene lookup returns CDR1 KGHSH and CDR2 LQKENI. CDR3 nucleotides: TGTGCCAGCTCACCCGGACTAGCGGGAGGAGAGCAGTACTTC. Its translation: CASSPGLAGGEQYF.

The V call is TRBV19, the J call TRBJ1-5; tentative D call: TRBD1 (5 bases). The CDR3 length is 14 residues. Trimming removed 8 bases from V and 7 bases from J, with 18 bases in between. Looked up from germline, CDR1 is LNHDA and CDR2 is SQIVND (reference sequence). In DNA form, the CDR3 reads TGTGCCAGTGGGGCACGACCCGGGGGGCAGCCCCAGCATTTT. Translated: CASGARPGGQPQHF.

Note on this clone: Other DNA sequences within the sample encode an identical CDR3. V usage is TRBV5-8 and J usage is TRBJ1-2; D not resolved. CDR1 is SGHTS, CDR2 YDEGEE, per germline. This CDR3 comprises 19 residues. V gave up 4 bases and J gave up 3 bases, with 28 bases separating them. The CDR3 region is CASSGESSMGASHYYGYTF. In DNA, the CDR3 is TGTGCCAGCAGCGGTGAGTCTTCGATGGGCGCCTCGCATTACTATGGCTACACCTTC.

This sequence joins TRBV5-1 and TRBJ2-3; D might be TRBD2 (6 bases). Between the trimmed V and J ends, which lost 0 bases and 8 bases, there was a span of 13 bases. Germline values: CDR1 SGHRS, CDR2 YFSETQ. The length of the CDR3 is 14 residues. The CDR3, as DNA: TGCGCCAGCAGCTTGGAGGGGCTAGCGAGTACGCAGTATTTT. This translates into CASSLEGLASTQYF.

This chain joins TRBV4-1 and TRBJ2-1; 9 bases fit TRBD1. V shed 6 bases, J shed 4 bases, and the junction held 10 bases outside the gene matches. Germline CDR1 is MGHRA and CDR2 is YSYEKL. The CDR3 spans 16 residues. For the CDR3, the DNA is TGCGCCAGCAGTCAGCCCGGGACAGGGCGTTACAATGAGCAGTTCTTC. It translates to CASSQPGTGRYNEQFF.

As DNA, the CDR3 is TGTGCCAGCAGTCCGCGGGACAGTGGGGGCTACACCTTC. Translated: CASSPRDSGGYTF. This rearrangement joins TRBV6-6 to TRBJ1-2, with 7 positions matching TRBD1. The CDR3 is made up of 13 amino acids. The V and J ends lost 5 bases and 8 bases, in that order; junction bases with no gene match: 8. CDR1 and CDR2 (germline): MNHNY, SVGAGI (reference sequence).